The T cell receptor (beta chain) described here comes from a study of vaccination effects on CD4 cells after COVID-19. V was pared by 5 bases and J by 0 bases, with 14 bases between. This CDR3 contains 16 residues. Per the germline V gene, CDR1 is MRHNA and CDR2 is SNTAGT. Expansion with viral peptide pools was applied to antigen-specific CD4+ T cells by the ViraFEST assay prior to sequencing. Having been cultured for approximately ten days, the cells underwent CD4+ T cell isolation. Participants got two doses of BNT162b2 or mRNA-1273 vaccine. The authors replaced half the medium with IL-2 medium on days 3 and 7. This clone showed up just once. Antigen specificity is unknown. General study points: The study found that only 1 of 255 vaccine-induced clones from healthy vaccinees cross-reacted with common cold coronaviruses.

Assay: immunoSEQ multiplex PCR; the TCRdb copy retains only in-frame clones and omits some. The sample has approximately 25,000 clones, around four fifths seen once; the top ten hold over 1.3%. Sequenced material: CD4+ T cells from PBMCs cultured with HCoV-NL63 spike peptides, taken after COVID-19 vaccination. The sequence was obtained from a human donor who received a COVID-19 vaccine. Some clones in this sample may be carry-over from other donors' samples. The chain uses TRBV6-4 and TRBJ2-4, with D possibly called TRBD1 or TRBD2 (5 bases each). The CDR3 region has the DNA TGTGCCAGCAGTCCCCAACCCGGGACAGCCAAAAACATTCAGTACTTC. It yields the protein CASSPQPGTAKNIQYF.